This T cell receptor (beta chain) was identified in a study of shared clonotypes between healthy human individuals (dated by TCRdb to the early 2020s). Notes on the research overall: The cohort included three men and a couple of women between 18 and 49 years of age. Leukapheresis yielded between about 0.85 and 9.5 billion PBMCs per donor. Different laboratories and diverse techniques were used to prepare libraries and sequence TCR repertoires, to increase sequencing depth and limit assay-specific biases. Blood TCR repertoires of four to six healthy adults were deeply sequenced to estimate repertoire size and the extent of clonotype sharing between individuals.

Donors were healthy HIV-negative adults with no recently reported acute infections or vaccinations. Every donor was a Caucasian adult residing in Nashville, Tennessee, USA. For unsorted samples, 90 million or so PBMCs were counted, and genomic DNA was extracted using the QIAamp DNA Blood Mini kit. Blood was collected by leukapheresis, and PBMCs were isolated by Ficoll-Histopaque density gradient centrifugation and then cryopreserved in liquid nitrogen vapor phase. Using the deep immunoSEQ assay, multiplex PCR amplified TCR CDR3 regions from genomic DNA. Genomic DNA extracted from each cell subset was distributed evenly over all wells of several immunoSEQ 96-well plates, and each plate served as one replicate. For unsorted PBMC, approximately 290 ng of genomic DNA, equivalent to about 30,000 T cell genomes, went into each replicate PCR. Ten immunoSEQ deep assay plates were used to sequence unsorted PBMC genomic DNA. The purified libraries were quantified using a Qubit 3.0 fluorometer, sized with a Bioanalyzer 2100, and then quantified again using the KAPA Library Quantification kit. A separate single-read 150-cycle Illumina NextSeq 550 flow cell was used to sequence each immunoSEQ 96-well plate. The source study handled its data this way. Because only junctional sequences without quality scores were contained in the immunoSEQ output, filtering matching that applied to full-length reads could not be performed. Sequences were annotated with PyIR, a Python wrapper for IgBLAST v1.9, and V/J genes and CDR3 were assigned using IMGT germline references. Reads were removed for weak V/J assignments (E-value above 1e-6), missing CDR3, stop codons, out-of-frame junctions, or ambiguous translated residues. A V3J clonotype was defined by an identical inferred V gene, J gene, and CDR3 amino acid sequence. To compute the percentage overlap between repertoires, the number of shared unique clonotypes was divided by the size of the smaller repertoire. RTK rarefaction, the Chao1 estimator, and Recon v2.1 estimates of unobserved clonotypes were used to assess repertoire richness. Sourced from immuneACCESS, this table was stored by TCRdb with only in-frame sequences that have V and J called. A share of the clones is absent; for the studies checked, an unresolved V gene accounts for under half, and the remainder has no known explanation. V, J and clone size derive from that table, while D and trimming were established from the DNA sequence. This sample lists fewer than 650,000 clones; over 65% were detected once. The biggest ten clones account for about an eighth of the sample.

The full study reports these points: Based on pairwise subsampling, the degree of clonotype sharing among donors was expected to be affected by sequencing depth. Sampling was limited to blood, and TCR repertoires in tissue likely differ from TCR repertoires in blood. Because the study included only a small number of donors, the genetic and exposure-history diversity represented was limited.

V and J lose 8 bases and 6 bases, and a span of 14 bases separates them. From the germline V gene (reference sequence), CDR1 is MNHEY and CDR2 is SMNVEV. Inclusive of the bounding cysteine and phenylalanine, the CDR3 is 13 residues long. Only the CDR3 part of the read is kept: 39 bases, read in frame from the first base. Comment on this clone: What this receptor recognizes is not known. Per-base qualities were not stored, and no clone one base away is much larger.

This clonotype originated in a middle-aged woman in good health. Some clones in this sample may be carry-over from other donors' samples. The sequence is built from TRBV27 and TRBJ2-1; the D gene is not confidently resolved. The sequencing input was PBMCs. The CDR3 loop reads CASSMSSSNEQFF. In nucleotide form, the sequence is TGTGCCAGCTCGATGAGCAGTTCCAATGAGCAGTTCTTC.